The next 22 T cell receptor beta chains were all read from a single sample in a study of T cell responses to AZD1222 COVID-19 vaccine. Profiling relied on immunoSEQ multiplex PCR, and the TCRdb table lists in-frame clones only, not all of them. The sample has about 120,000 clones; 88% are singletons. The material was peripheral blood, obtained 28 days after the second AZD1222 dose. Receptors originate from an adult who received the AZD1222 COVID-19 vaccine.

This sequence joins TRBV7-9 and TRBJ1-1, with D perhaps matching TRBD1 (5 bases). Trimming removed 8 bases at V and 1 base at J, with 14 bases between. CDR1 is SEHNR and CDR2 is FQNEAQ in the germline V gene (reference sequence). The CDR3 is 14 amino acids. In DNA form, the CDR3 reads TGTGCCAGCCTGGGCCGCAGGGCGAACACTGAAGCTTTCTTT. Its translation is CASLGRRANTEAFF.

This chain connects TRBV7-6 to TRBJ1-3; D gene unclear. This CDR3 has 13 amino acids. V was clipped by 5 bases and J by 9 bases, with 14 bases between them. CDR1 and CDR2 from the germline V gene are SGHVS and FNYEAQ. The CDR3 here is CASSPEGGGTIYF. In DNA form, the CDR3 reads TGTGCCAGCAGCCCCGAGGGAGGAGGCACCATATATTTT.

V usage is TRBV4-2 and J usage is TRBJ2-2; 7 bases are shared with TRBD1. CDR3 length: 15 amino acids. V was pared by 0 bases and J by 4 bases, with 2 bases of the junction left unmatched. Germline V lookup: CDR1 LGHNA, CDR2 YNFKEQ. CDR3 residues: CASSQEQGSTGELFF. CDR3 coding DNA: TGTGCCAGCAGCCAAGAACAGGGGTCCACCGGGGAGCTGTTTTTT.

This chain joins TRBV13 and TRBJ2-5; TRBD2 matches 9 bases. The V gene's germline CDR1 is PRHDT and CDR2 FYEKMQ (reference sequence). With V trimmed by 5 bases and J by 2 bases, 12 bases remained unmatched. The CDR3 has 17 amino acids. As DNA, the CDR3 is TGTGCCAGCAGCCCCAGCGGTTGGGCGGGAGGGCAAGAGACCCAGTACTTC. The encoded protein is CASSPSGWAGGQETQYF.

The V call is TRBV4-2, the J call TRBJ2-3; TRBD2 agrees at 7 bases. Unmatched junction bases numbered 9, after V lost 0 bases and J lost 0 bases. The CDR3 runs to 18 residues. Germline CDR1 is LGHNA and CDR2 is YNFKEQ. This chain's CDR3 is CASSQDRSGSGSTDTQYF. Here the CDR3 DNA reads TGTGCCAGCAGCCAAGACAGGTCGGGTAGCGGGAGCACAGATACGCAGTATTTT.

The chain has TRBV6-2 or TRBV6-3 and TRBJ1-2; D not certain. V gave up 2 bases and J gave up 4 bases, with 5 bases separating them. CDR3 length equals 12 residues. CDR1 and CDR2 from the germline V gene are MNHEY and SVGEGT. CDR3 bases: TGTGCCAGCAGTTACGGCGGCTATGGCTACACCTTC. Translation: CASSYGGYGYTF.

The chain carries TRBV13 and TRBJ2-5; D remains ambiguous. Germline values: CDR1 PRHDT, CDR2 FYEKMQ (reference sequence). V gave up 7 bases and J gave up 4 bases, with 16 bases separating them. CDR3 length: 14 residues. The CDR3, as DNA: TGTGCCAGCACCCTAAGCCAGCTCTCAGAGACCCAGTACTTC. Its protein product is CASTLSQLSETQYF.

The sample holds one count of this clone. At one boundary the junction diverges from the germline segment, which might be a read error. The CDR3, as DNA: TGTGCTAGCAGCTTGTCCAGGGCGACCGGGACTAGCGTCGAGGAGACCCAGTACTTC. Its protein is CASSLSRATGTSVEETQYF. This chain links TRBV7-7 with TRBJ2-5; TRBD2 matches 10 bases. CDR1 is SSHAT and CDR2 is FNYEAQ in the germline V gene (reference sequence). This CDR3 spans 19 amino acids.

The chain employs TRBV5-4 and TRBJ2-3; D tentatively reads TRBD1 or TRBD2 (6 bases each). The CDR3 extends over 15 amino acids. Trimming stripped 5 bases from V and 0 bases from J, with 13 bases between. Germline V gene data show CDR1 as SGHNT and CDR2 as YYREEE (reference sequence). The CDR3 loop is CASRRTGTSTDTQYF. In DNA form, the CDR3 reads TGTGCCAGCAGACGTACAGGGACTAGCACAGATACGCAGTATTTT.

The chain couples TRBV7-3 to TRBJ2-1; D uncertain. Germline values: CDR1 SGHTA, CDR2 FQGTGA. The ends were cut back, 5 bases at V and 0 bases at J, with 8 bases in the middle. The CDR3 length is 14 residues. Here the CDR3 DNA reads TGTGCCAGCAGCGACGGTAGCTCCTACAATGAGCAGTTCTTC. It is translated as CASSDGSSYNEQFF.

The chain has TRBV20-1 and TRBJ1-5; D is unclear. There are 13 residues in the CDR3. Germline CDR1 is DFQATT and CDR2 is SNEGSKA (reference sequence). Trimming removed 3 bases from V and 5 bases from J, with 11 bases in between. The CDR3 here is CSASFNGDQPQHF. DNA for the CDR3: TGCAGTGCTAGTTTCAACGGCGATCAGCCCCAGCATTTT.

This chain uses TRBV4-3 with TRBJ2-7; TRBD1 or TRBD2 may be the D gene (6 bases each). This CDR3 is 19 amino acids long. The V end lost 3 bases, the J end lost 3 bases, and 27 bases lay between the germline ends. Germline V gives CDR1 LGHNA, CDR2 YSLEER. The CDR3 nucleotides read TGCGCCAGCAGCCAGGGGGGCGTCGGGGCGGGGAAGGGACTCTACGAGCAGTACTTC. Amino acids: CASSQGGVGAGKGLYEQYF.

The V gene is TRBV12-3 or TRBV12-4, the J gene TRBJ1-2; D perhaps matches TRBD1 (6 bases). V lost 5 bases, J lost 3 bases, and 10 bases lay in between. This CDR3 has 13 amino acids. The CDR3 DNA follows: TGTGCCAGCAGTAGGACAGACTACTATGGCTACACCTTC. This gives the protein CASSRTDYYGYTF.

J is TRBJ1-3 and V is TRBV5-1, with 7 bases fitting TRBD1. CDR1 SGHRS and CDR2 YFSETQ come from the germline V gene. CDR3 length: 15 residues. V lost 3 bases, J lost 1 base, and 4 bases stayed unmatched. The CDR3 DNA is TGCGCCAGCAGCTACCTGACAGGGTCTGGAAACACCATATATTTT. This translates into CASSYLTGSGNTIYF.

This chain links TRBV7-8 with TRBJ1-6, with D tentatively TRBD1 (5 bases). This CDR3 region has 14 residues. Germline lookup yields CDR1 SGHVS and CDR2 FQNEAQ. V gave up 1 base and J gave up 6 bases, with 7 bases separating them. The CDR3 here is CASSLGGGNSPLHF. DNA for the CDR3: TGTGCCAGCAGCTTAGGGGGCGGTAATTCACCCCTCCACTTT. Variable domain in full (rest from reference TRBV7-8 and TRBJ1-6): GAGVSQSPRYKVAKRGQDVALRCDPISGHVSLFWYQQALGQGPEFLTYFQNEAQLDKSGLPSDRFFAERPEGSVSTLKIQRTQQEDSAVYLCASSLGGGNSPLHFGNGTRLTVT.

This clone showed up just a few times. This chain connects TRBV7-9 to TRBJ2-7; unclear D gene. The germline V gene encodes CDR1 SEHNR and CDR2 FQNEAQ (reference sequence). This CDR3 comprises 14 residues. V lost 6 bases to trimming and J lost 2 bases, with 14 bases between them. For the CDR3, the DNA is TGTGCCAGCAGTTCAGTCCGAGCCCCCTACGAGCAGTACTTC. Protein product: CASSSVRAPYEQYF.

The V call is TRBV5-4, the J call TRBJ1-3; no reliable D call. The CDR3 runs to 14 residues. Trimming stripped 3 bases from V and 0 bases from J, with 7 bases between. Germline V CDR1 and CDR2: SGHNT, YYREEE (reference sequence). The CDR3 DNA sequence: TGTGCCAGCAGCTCGACCTACTCTGGAAACACCATATATTTT. The encoded protein is CASSSTYSGNTIYF.

The table lists this clone with a count of one. The chain employs TRBV19 and TRBJ2-1, with TRBD1 matching 12 bases. CDR1 and CDR2 (germline): LNHDA, SQIVND (reference sequence). This CDR3 region has 17 residues. Trimming removed 8 bases from V and 7 bases from J; junction bases left unmatched: 15. CDR3 sequence (DNA): TGTGCCAGTGGATATATTCCGGGACAGGGGGCGCGTAATGAGCAGTTCTTC. It is translated as CASGYIPGQGARNEQFF.

V is TRBV5-1 and J is TRBJ2-7; perhaps TRBD1 as D (6 bases). The CDR3 is 14 residues long. From germline, CDR1 is SGHRS and CDR2 YFSETQ. The germline V and J ends were trimmed by 3 bases and 4 bases, with 14 bases remaining between them. In DNA, the CDR3 is TGCGCCAGCAGCTGGGACCGGGGACAATACGAGCAGTACTTC. Residues: CASSWDRGQYEQYF.

This clone was detected once. V gene TRBV6-5 combines with J gene TRBJ1-4, with D uncertain. The V end was cut by 10 bases, the J end by 5 bases, with 11 bases between. Per the germline V gene, CDR1 is MNHEY and CDR2 is SVGAGI. CDR3 length: 12 amino acids. The CDR3 here is CATSRGNEKLFF. Here the CDR3 DNA reads TGTGCCACCAGCCGAGGGAATGAAAAACTGTTTTTT.

The chain links TRBV7-3 to TRBJ2-7; D is uncertain. Trimming pared 4 bases from V and 2 bases from J, leaving 12 bases between. Germline CDR1 reads SGHTA; CDR2 reads FQGTGA. This CDR3 has 14 residues. The CDR3 bases are TGTGCCAGCAGCTCATATATGGGTCCCTACGAGCAGTACTTC. Translated, it gives CASSSYMGPYEQYF.

The chain has TRBV7-2 and TRBJ1-5, with TRBD1 as a possible D gene (6 bases). CDR3 size: 16 residues. V was cut by 1 base and J by 6 bases, with 16 bases left in between. Germline CDR1 and CDR2: SGHTA and FQGNSA. Here the CDR3 DNA reads TGTGCCAGCAGCTTAGATGGGGGGGCAAATAGTCAGCCCCAGCATTTT. It encodes CASSLDGGANSQPQHF.